Included here is one T cell receptor beta chain sequence, with context. Its specificity is unknown. This CDR3 is built from 16 residues. Trimming removed 6 bases from V and 6 bases from J, with 21 bases in between. Germline-derived CDR1 and CDR2 are SGHAT and FQNNGV. This record comes from a study of cytomegalovirus exposure and HLA in healthy donors. Study-level findings and limits: The study labeled roughly 160 TCR beta chains cytomegalovirus-associated. Clusters of TCRs from the first cohort tended to co-occur in the roughly 120 validation repertoires (as a later analysis found).

Libraries were prepared by immunoSEQ multiplex PCR; TCRdb keeps only in-frame clonotypes and omits some of them. The top ten hold about 6% of the sample, which has about 120,000 clones, 88% seen once. The sequencing sample was made of PBMCs. The chain carries TRBV11-2 and TRBJ1-5; TRBD1 might be the D (5 bases). The TCR sequence derives from a young woman in good health and CMV-seropositive. The CDR3 coding sequence is TGTGCCAGCAGTATAGGCTTTCAGGGTGTCATTCAGCCCCAGCATTTT. This sequence encodes CASSIGFQGVIQPQHF.